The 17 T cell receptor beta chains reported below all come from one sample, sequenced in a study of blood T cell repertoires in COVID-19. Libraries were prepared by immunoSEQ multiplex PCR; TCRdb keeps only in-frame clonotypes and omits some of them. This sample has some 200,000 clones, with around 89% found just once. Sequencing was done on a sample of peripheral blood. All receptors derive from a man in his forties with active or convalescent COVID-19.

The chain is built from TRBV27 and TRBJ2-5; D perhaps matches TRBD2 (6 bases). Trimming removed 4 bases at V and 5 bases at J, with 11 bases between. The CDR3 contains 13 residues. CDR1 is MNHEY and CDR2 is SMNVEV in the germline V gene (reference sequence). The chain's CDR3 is CASSSGVRETQYF. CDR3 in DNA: TGTGCCAGCAGTTCGGGGGTTCGGGAGACCCAGTACTTC.

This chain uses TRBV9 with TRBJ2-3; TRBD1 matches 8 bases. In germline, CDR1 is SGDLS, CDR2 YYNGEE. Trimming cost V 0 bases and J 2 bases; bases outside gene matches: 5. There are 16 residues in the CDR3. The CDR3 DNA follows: TGTGCCAGCAGCGTAGTTCAGGGGGCCTTCACAGATACGCAGTATTTT. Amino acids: CASSVVQGAFTDTQYF.

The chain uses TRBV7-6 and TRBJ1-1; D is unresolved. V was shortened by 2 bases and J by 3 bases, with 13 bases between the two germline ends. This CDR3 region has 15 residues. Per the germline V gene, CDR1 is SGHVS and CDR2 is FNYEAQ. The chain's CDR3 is CASSLTGFRHTEAFF. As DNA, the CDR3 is TGTGCCAGCAGCTTAACGGGGTTTAGACACACTGAAGCTTTCTTT.

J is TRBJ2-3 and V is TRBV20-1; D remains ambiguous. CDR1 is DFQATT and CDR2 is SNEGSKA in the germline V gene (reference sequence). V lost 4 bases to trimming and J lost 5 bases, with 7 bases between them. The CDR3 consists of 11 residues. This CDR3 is CSATTGDTQYF. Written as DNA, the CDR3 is TGCAGTGCTACGACTGGAGATACGCAGTATTTT.

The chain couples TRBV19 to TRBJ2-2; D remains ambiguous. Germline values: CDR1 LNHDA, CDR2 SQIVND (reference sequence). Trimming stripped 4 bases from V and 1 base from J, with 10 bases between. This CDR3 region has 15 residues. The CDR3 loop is CASSRTGLNTGELFF. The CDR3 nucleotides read TGTGCCAGTAGTAGAACCGGGTTGAACACCGGGGAGCTGTTTTTT.

The CDR3 protein is CASSSRQGAGELFF. Written as DNA, the CDR3 is TGTGCCAGCAGCTCGAGACAGGGGGCCGGGGAGCTGTTTTTT. V is TRBV11-3 and J is TRBJ2-2; 9 nucleotides align to TRBD1. This CDR3 has 14 amino acids. Trimming took 4 bases from V and 6 from J; bases not matched to a gene: 3. Germline loops: CDR1 SGHNT, CDR2 YENEEA.

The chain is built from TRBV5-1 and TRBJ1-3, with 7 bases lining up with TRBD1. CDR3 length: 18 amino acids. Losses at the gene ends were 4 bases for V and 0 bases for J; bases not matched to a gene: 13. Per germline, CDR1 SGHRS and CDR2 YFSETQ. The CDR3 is CASSPAWTGILSGNTIYF. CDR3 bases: TGCGCCAGCAGCCCGGCCTGGACAGGCATCCTCTCTGGAAACACCATATATTTT.

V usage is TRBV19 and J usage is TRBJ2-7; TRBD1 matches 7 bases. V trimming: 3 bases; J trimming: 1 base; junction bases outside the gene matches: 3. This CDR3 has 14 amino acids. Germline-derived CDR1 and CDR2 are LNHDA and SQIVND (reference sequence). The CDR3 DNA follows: TGTGCCAGTAGTATCGGGACAGTGTCCTACGAGCAGTACTTC. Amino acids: CASSIGTVSYEQYF.

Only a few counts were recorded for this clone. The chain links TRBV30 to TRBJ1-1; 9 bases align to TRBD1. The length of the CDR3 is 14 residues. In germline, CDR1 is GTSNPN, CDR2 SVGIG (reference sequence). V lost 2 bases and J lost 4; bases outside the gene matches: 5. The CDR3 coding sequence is TGTGCCTGGAGTCCACAGGGGGCAAGCACTGAAGCTTTCTTT. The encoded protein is CAWSPQGASTEAFF.

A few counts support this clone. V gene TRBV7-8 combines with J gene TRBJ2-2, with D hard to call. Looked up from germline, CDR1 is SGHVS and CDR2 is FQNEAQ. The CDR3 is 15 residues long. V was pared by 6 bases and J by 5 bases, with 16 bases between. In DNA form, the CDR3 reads TGTGCCAGCAGAGACCTAGTAGTACGGACCGGGGAGCTGTTTTTT. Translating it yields CASRDLVVRTGELFF.

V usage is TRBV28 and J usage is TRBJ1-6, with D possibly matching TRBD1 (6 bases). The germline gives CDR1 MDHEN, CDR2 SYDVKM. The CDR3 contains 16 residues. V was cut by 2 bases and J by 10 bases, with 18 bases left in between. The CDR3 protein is CASSLRGGARHSPLHF. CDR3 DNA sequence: TGTGCCAGCAGTTTAAGGGGGGGCGCGCGGCACTCACCCCTCCACTTT.

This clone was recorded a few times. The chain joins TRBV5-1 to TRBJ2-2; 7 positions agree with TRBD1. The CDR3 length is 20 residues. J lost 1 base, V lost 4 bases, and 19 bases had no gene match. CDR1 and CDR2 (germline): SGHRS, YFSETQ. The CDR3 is CASSPAGQARRDGNTGELFF. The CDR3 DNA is TGCGCCAGCAGCCCCGCCGGACAGGCGAGGAGAGATGGGAACACCGGGGAGCTGTTTTTT. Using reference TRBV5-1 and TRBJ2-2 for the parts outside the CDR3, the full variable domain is KAGVTQTPRYLIKTRGQQVTLSCSPISGHRSVSWYQQTPGQGLQFLFEYFSETQRNKGNFPGRFSGRQFSNSRSEMNVSTLELGDSALYLCASSPAGQARRDGNTGELFFGEGSRLTVL.

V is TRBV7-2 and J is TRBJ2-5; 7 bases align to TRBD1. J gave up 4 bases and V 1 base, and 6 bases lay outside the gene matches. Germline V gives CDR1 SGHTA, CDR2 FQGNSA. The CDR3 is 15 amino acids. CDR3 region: CASSLETGERETQYF. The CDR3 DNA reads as TGTGCCAGCAGCTTAGAAACAGGGGAAAGAGAGACCCAGTACTTC.

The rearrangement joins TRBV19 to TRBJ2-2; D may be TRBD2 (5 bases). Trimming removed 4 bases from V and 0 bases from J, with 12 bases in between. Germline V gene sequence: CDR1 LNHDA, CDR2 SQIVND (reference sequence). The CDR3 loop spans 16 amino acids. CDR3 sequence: CASSRWTGANTGELFF. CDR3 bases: TGTGCCAGTAGTAGGTGGACTGGCGCGAACACCGGGGAGCTGTTTTTT.

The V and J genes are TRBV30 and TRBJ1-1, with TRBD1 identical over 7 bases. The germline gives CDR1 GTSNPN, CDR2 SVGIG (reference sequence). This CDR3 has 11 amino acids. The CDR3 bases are TGTGCGGGACAGATGAACACTGAAGCTTTCTTT. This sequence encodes CAGQMNTEAFF.

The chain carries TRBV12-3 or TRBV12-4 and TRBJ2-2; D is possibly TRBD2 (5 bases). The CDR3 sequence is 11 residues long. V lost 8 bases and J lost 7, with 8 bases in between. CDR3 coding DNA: TGTGCCAGCGTAGGGAGCGGGGAGCTGTTTTTT. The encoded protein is CASVGSGELFF.

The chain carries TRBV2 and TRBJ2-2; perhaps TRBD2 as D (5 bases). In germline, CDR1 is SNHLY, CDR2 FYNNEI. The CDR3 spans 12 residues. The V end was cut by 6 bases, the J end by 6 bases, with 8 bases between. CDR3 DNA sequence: TGTGCCAGCAGAGGACTGCCCGGGGAGCTGTTTTTT. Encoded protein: CASRGLPGELFF.